This T cell receptor (beta chain) was sequenced during a study of breast tumors, draining lymph nodes, adjacent tissues (dated by TCRdb to the mid-2010s). About the full investigation: TCR beta repertoires were compared across tumor, adjacent nontumor tissue and axillary lymph nodes obtained from breast cancer patients. In human breast cancer, the study set out to evaluate how tumor, surrounding tissue and draining lymph node repertoires relate to one another and whether T cells may move between these sites.

Lymph node samples were obtained from the axillary draining lymph nodes of breast cancer patients. The sequencer listed for this sample is Illumina HiSeq 2000. TCR beta chain libraries were generated through multiplex PCR amplification. The amplified TCR beta chain products were analyzed by high-throughput sequencing. TCRdb reprocessed the public reads (quality trimming at Q25 with fastp, clone calling with MiXCR) and kept in-frame beta chains. Each CDR3 protein gets just one entry, which takes the most common genes and DNA from the rows behind it. The sample table shows more than 250,000 distinct CDR3 sequences, and around 31% are seen once. Together, the top ten hold about 1% of the sample. With respect to this clonotype: This receptor's antigen is unknown. A much larger clone differs by one base, so this may be a read error.

The junction shows trimming of 1 base on V and 5 bases on J, plus 6 bases between the germline ends. The CDR3 runs 12 residues from the cysteine to the phenylalanine. CDR3 DNA is the only sequence kept; it has 36 bases, read in frame from the first base. The germline V gene specifies SGHTA as CDR1 and FQGNSA as CDR2. What the research found in general, with its limitations: The study presented the conclusion that tumor T cells originate in lymph nodes as consistent with a hypothesis, not as something directly demonstrated. The similarity between tumor and nontumor tissue repertoires was significantly greater in luminal-like breast cancer than in basal-like breast cancer. The data were considered consistent with the idea that most tumor T cells come from the lymph node and then expand in tumor tissue. T-cell repertoire diversity in tumors was found to be lower than in lymph nodes but higher than in nontumor tissue, and preferential V and J gene usage was observed.

The V and J segments used are TRBV7-2 and TRBJ2-7; no confident D gene assignment can be made. Specimen: axillary lymph node tissue. The clonotype comes from a female donor with breast cancer. Some clones in this sample may be carry-over from other donors' samples. The DNA is TGTGCCAGCAGCTTAGGGACCCACGAGCAGTACTTC. This codes for CASSLGTHEQYF.